The count of the clone carrying this T cell receptor beta chain is one. The target antigen is unknown. Method: immunoSEQ multiplex PCR; TCRdb's copy keeps in-frame clones and lacks some. Found here are about 110,000 clones, 80% to 95% of them singletons; the top ten hold less than 0.35%. The sample comes from a study of T cell repertoires and HLA-DP antigens. CDR3 size: 18 residues. Germline V lookup: CDR1 LGHNT, CDR2 FRNRAP. V lost 2 bases to trimming and J lost 1 base; unmatched junction nucleotides: 10. The chain combines TRBV12-5 with TRBJ1-1; 10 nucleotides agree with TRBD1. Specimen: CD4+ T cells from PBMCs. The receptor was derived from a woman aged 18 to 35 in good health and CMV-seronegative. CDR3 coding DNA: TGTGCTAGTGGTTTGTTTCGTTGGGGGGACAGGGGGAACACTGAAGCTTTCTTT. Protein sequence: CASGLFRWGDRGNTEAFF.